By share, the clone carrying this T cell receptor beta chain counts as medium-sized. This record belongs to a study of T cell changes during pregnancy in multiple sclerosis. The CDR3 contains 15 residues. V shed 3 bases and J shed 6 bases, with 18 bases lying between them. Germline values: CDR1 MNHNS, CDR2 SASEGT. Sequenced by immunoSEQ multiplex PCR; TCRdb stores in-frame clones only, minus some. This sample carries 20,000 to 25,000 clones, 85% of them seen once, and the ten largest clones take more than 15%. This rearrangement joins TRBV6-1 to TRBJ2-7; possibly TRBD2 for D (6 bases). This clonotype originated in a female donor in good health, enrolled as a control in a pregnancy study. The sequencing used CD8+ T cells from peripheral blood mononuclear cells, collected in the first trimester of pregnancy. DNA of the CDR3: TGTGCCAGCAGTGAGAAGGTGGGAGGAGTATCCGAGCAGTACTTC. Its translation: CASSEKVGGVSEQYF.